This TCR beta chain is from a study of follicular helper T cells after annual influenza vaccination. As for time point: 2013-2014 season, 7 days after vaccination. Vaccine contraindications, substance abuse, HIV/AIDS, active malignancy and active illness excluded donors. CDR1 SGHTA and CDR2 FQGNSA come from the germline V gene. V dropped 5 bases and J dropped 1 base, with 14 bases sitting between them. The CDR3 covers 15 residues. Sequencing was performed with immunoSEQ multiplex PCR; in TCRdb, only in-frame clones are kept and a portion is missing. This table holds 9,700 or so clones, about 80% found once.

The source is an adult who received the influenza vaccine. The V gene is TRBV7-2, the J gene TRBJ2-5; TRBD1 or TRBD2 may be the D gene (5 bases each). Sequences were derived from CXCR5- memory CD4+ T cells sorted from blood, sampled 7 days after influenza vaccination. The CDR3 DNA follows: TGTGCCAGCAGCGAGGGACCCCTTCGCCAAGAGACCCAGTACTTC. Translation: CASSEGPLRQETQYF.